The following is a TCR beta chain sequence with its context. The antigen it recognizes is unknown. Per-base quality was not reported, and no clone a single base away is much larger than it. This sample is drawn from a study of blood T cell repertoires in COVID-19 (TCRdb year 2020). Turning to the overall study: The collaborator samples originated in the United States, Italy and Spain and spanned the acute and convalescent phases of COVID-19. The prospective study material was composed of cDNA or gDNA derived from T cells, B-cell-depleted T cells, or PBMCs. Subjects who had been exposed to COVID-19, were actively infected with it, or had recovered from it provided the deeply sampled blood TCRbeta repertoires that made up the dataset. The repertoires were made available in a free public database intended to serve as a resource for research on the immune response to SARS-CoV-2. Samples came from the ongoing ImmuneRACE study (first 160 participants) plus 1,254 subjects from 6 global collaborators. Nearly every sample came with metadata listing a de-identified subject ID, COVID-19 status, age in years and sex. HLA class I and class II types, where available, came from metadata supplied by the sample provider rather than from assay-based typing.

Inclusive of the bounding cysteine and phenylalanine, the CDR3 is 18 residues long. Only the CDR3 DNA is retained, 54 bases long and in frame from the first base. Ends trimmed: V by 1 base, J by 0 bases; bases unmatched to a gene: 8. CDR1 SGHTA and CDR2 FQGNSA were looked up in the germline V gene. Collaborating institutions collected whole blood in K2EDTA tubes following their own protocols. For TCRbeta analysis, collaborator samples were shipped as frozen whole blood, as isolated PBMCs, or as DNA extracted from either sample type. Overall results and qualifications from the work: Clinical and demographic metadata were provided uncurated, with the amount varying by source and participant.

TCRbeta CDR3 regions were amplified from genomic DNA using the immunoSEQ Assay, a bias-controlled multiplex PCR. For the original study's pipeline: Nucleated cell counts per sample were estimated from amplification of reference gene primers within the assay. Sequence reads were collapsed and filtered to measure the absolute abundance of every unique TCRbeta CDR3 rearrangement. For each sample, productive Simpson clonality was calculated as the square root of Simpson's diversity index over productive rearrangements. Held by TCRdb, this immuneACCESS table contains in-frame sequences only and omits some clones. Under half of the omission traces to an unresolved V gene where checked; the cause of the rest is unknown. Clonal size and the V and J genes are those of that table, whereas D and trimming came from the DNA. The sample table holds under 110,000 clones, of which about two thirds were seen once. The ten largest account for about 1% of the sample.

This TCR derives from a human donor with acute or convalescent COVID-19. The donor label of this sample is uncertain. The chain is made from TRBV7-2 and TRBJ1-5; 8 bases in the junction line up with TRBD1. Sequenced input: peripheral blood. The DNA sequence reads TGTGCCAGCAGCTTAGTTCCGACAGGGGCGGGTAGCAATCAGCCCCAGCATTTT. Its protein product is CASSLVPTGAGSNQPQHF.